These T cell receptor beta chains were read from a single sample in a study of OX40 agonist ivuxolimab in advanced cancers. Data came from immunoSEQ multiplex PCR; TCRdb stores just in-frame clones and leaves some out. This sample has some 80,000 clones, with 86% found just once. Specimen: CD4+ or CD8+ T cells sorted from blood, collected in a trial of the OX40 agonist ivuxolimab. All receptors come from an adult with an advanced solid tumor such as melanoma, head and neck, liver or kidney cancer. CDR3s include the opening cysteine and the closing phenylalanine or tryptophan. The D gene is left open where the match is weak. Expanded clones are given a class, and other clones once, few, many or no size at all.

v_gene	d_gene	j_gene	len	abundance	CDR3nt	CDR3aa
TRBV27	TRBD2	TRBJ2-3	14	.	TGTGCCAGCAGTACTAGCGCTGGCACAGATACGCAGTATTTT	CASSTSAGTDTQYF
TRBV13	.	TRBJ1-1	15	.	TGTGCCAGCAGGCAAAGGGGAGGAGGGAAGGCTGAAGCTTTCTTT	CASRQRGGGKAEAFF
TRBV19	.	TRBJ2-1	15	.	TGTGCCAGTAGTATTAGCGGAGTCTCCTACAATGAGCAGTTCTTC	CASSISGVSYNEQFF
TRBV19	.	TRBJ2-5	14	.	TGTGCCAGTAGTTCCAGACACTCTCAAGAGACCCAGTACTTC	CASSSRHSQETQYF
TRBV6-5	.	TRBJ1-5	14	.	TGTGCCAGCAGCACAGTAAGTCCCAATCAGCCCCAGCATTTT	CASSTVSPNQPQHF
TRBV16	.	TRBJ2-7	17	.	TGTGCCAGCAGCCAATTAAAAGTTAGGACAGAGTCGAACGAGCAGTACTTC	CASSQLKVRTESNEQYF
TRBV7-8	TRBD1	TRBJ1-1	15	.	TGTGCCAGCAGCTTAGGAATCAGGGGGGTCACTGAAGCTTTCTTT	CASSLGIRGVTEAFF
TRBV7-9	.	TRBJ2-2	14	.	TGTGCCAGCAGCTTGGGGGGGAACACCGGGGAGCTGTTTTTT	CASSLGGNTGELFF
TRBV5-1	.	TRBJ1-4	15	.	TGCGCCAGCAGCCCTGGATGGGCAACTAATGAAAAACTGTTTTTT	CASSPGWATNEKLFF
TRBV5-1	.	TRBJ1-2	15	few	TGCGCCAGCAGCTTGAGACCCGAATCCATCTATGGCTACACCTTC	CASSLRPESIYGYTF
TRBV6-6	.	TRBJ2-3	12	once	TGTGCCAGCATGGGAGATTCGCCGGGCCAGTATTTT	CASMGDSPGQYF
TRBV5-6	.	TRBJ2-3	13	.	TGTGCCAGCAGCAGGCAACTAGCAGATACGCAGTATTTT	CASSRQLADTQYF
TRBV5-6	.	TRBJ1-5	12	.	TGTGCCAGCAGCTTGATCGATCAGCCCCAGCATTTT	CASSLIDQPQHF
TRBV11-2	.	TRBJ2-7	16	.	TGTGCCAGCAGGGAGCGGTTGGGGGAAGGGGTTTACGAGCAGTACTTC	CASRERLGEGVYEQYF
TRBV18	TRBD1	TRBJ1-1	14	.	TGTGCCAGCTCCTCCACAGGGGACCCCACTGAAGCTTTCTTT	CASSSTGDPTEAFF
TRBV11-2	TRBD2	TRBJ2-5	15	.	TGTGCCAGCAGCCCCACTAGCGGTTCCCAAGAGACCCAGTACTTC	CASSPTSGSQETQYF
TRBV7-2	TRBD1	TRBJ2-1	15	.	TGTGCCAGCAGCTACGACAGGGGGCCCTACAATGAGCAGTTCTTC	CASSYDRGPYNEQFF
TRBV10-3	.	TRBJ1-2	13	few	TGTGCCATCAGTGAGTCGTCAGGAGGAGGCTACACCTTC	CAISESSGGGYTF
TRBV27	.	TRBJ2-1	13	.	TGTGCCAGCATGGGTATCTCCTACAATGAGCAGTTCTTC	CASMGISYNEQFF
TRBV2	TRBD2	TRBJ2-7	14	.	TGTGCCAGCAGCTTAGCGGGGGGCCCCTACGAGCAGTACTTC	CASSLAGGPYEQYF
TRBV30	.	TRBJ1-5	13	.	TGTGCCGGAGGGTGGGGGGCCAATCAGCCCCAGCATTTT	CAGGWGANQPQHF
TRBV6-1	.	TRBJ1-1	14	few	TGTGCCAGCAGACAAGACGGGGTGAACACTGAAGCTTTCTTT	CASRQDGVNTEAFF
TRBV5-5	TRBD1	TRBJ2-7	15	.	TGTGCCAGCAGCACAGGGACAGGGGGGGCCTACGAGCAGTACTTC	CASSTGTGGAYEQYF
TRBV7-2	.	TRBJ1-1	13	.	TGTGCCAGCAGCCGTAATGGGAACACTGAAGCTTTCTTT	CASSRNGNTEAFF
TRBV7-8	.	TRBJ1-2	15	.	TGTGCCAGCAGCTTAGCGCGTTCTGACAGAAGCGGCTACACCTTC	CASSLARSDRSGYTF
TRBV29-1	.	TRBJ1-2	12	medium-sized	TGCAGCGTCCAGTCGGGGGCGGAGGGCTACACCTTC	CSVQSGAEGYTF
TRBV7-2	.	TRBJ2-2	15	.	TGTGCCAGCAGCCAGACATACGCGAACACCGGGGAGCTGTTTTTT	CASSQTYANTGELFF